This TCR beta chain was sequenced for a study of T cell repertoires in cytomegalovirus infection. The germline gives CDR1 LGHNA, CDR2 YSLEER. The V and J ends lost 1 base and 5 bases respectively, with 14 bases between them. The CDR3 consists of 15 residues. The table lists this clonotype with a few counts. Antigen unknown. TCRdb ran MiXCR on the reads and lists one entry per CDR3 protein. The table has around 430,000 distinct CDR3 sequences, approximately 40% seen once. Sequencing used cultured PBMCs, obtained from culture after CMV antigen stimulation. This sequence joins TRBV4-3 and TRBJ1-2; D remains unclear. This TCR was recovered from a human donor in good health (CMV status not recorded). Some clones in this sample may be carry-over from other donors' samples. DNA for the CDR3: TGCGCCAGCAGCCAAGGGCAGGTTGGGTATTATGGCTACACCTTC. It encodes CASSQGQVGYYGYTF.